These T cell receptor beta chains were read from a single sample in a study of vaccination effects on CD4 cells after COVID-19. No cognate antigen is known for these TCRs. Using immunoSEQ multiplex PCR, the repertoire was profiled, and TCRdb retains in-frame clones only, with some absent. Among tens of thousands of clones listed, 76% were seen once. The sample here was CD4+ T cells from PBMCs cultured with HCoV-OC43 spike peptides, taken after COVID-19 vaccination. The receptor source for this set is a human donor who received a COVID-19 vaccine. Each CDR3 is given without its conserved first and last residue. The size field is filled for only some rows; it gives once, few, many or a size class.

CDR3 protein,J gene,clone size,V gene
SARSAYTQY,TRBJ2-3,.,TRBV20-1
ASSLSGESSYNEQF,TRBJ2-1,.,TRBV5-1
ASSLSTRGSYNEQF,TRBJ2-1,.,TRBV5-1
ASSFWALTGTKNKNIQY,TRBJ2-4,.,TRBV5-4
ASSVDRVEETQY,TRBJ2-5,.,TRBV9
ASSLGGHTGELF,TRBJ2-2,few,TRBV5-5
ASRGQVVVGYT,TRBJ1-2,.,TRBV12-3/TRBV12-4
ASSPRAGQPQH,TRBJ1-5,few,TRBV7-3
ASTLGPGLNQPQH,TRBJ1-5,.,TRBV2
AIKPDLNYGYT,TRBJ1-2,few,TRBV10-3
ASSFYQFNYGYT,TRBJ1-2,.,TRBV7-2
SVQQGARTDTQY,TRBJ2-3,.,TRBV29-1
ASSLVFSGGGAVETQY,TRBJ2-5,few,TRBV7-2
ASSLTGTSGGVTKNIQY,TRBJ2-4,once,TRBV5-1
ASSFGAGGNEQF,TRBJ2-1,.,TRBV5-1
ASSLVGGPTDTQY,TRBJ2-3,.,TRBV7-2
ASSETRGTYGYT,TRBJ1-2,.,TRBV18
ASSRTVLGLPQETQY,TRBJ2-5,.,TRBV7-8
ASSIHPSSNEKLF,TRBJ1-4,.,TRBV4-1
ASSLAAGERETQY,TRBJ2-5,.,TRBV7-2
ASSSRTSGGAGDTQY,TRBJ2-3,.,TRBV9
ASGLVGRASGGAGY,TRBJ2-3,few,TRBV12-5
ASRGHGEVSGANVLT,TRBJ2-6,.,TRBV19
ASSYSRNEKLF,TRBJ1-4,.,TRBV6-2/TRBV6-3
ASSEAGNYGYT,TRBJ1-2,.,TRBV2
ASSSYRESNGYT,TRBJ1-2,.,TRBV6-5
ASSVGGGADTQY,TRBJ2-3,.,TRBV9
ASSQDLVGTQY,TRBJ2-3,once,TRBV3-1/TRBV3-2
ASSTATGSYGYT,TRBJ1-2,.,TRBV27
ASSPGQTSQTQY,TRBJ2-5,.,TRBV7-2
ASSIPGGRTGELF,TRBJ2-2,.,TRBV19
ATSGHTNSGGYT,TRBJ1-2,.,TRBV24-1
ASSDDRGGQPQH,TRBJ1-5,few,TRBV2
ASSYKGVGNTIY,TRBJ1-3,.,TRBV6-5
ASSGWTGDGSNQPQH,TRBJ1-5,.,TRBV18
ASSVAQASGGGTQY,TRBJ2-3,.,TRBV9
ASETGGLTDTQY,TRBJ2-3,.,TRBV10-2
ASSPTYSGNTIY,TRBJ1-3,.,TRBV28
ASSRGPAGEQETQY,TRBJ2-5,.,TRBV5-4
ASSRGDGGAFDEQF,TRBJ2-1,.,TRBV5-1
ASSLTGGGHGNEQF,TRBJ2-1,.,TRBV7-3
ASSLSAGQPQH,TRBJ1-5,.,TRBV5-1
ASTTGTGSYNEQF,TRBJ2-1,.,TRBV6-5
ASSLLPGRNTEAF,TRBJ1-1,.,TRBV5-1
AWSVRGPATTNEQF,TRBJ2-1,few,TRBV30
ASTQTGAGYGYT,TRBJ1-2,.,TRBV5-4
ASSSLTGGADTQY,TRBJ2-3,few,TRBV5-1
ASSQGQVATDTQY,TRBJ2-3,.,TRBV5-4
ATRGQGSAETQY,TRBJ2-5,.,TRBV24-1
ASNLRGDYGYT,TRBJ1-2,few,TRBV28